The rows below give T cell receptor beta chains drawn from one sample of a study of blood T cells in healthy people across ages. TCRdb redid the calling of the 5' RACE reads with MiXCR, one entry per CDR3 protein. Among some 900,000 distinct CDR3 sequences listed, 48% were seen once. Sample: blood. The receptors were gathered from a man aged 25-45 years in good health. Both conserved end residues are part of each CDR3. Only part of the rows carry a size: once, few, many, or a class if the clone is expanded.

v_gene | len | abundance | CDR3aa
TRBV7-8 | 13 | - | CASSPFTSSEQFF
TRBV3-1 | 17 | - | CASSQAGGRQMNTEAFF
TRBV3-1 | 14 | - | CASSQRDSRDGYTF
TRBV7-2 | 17 | - | CASSSPGTSGPSYEQYF
TRBV6-1 | 15 | once | CASSEAQDLNTEAFF
TRBV27 | 17 | - | CASRPDGGGANTGELFF
TRBV29-1 | 11 | - | CSVDRGHEQYF
TRBV4-1 | 16 | - | CASSQVTGGGNTEAFF
TRBV18 | 13 | - | CASSSNRQETQYF
TRBV12-3/TRBV12-4 | 14 | - | CASSVPGPNQPQHF
TRBV7-2 | 15 | - | CASSLEGHVSEPQHF
TRBV12-3/TRBV12-4 | 14 | - | CASSLGRSPYEQYF
TRBV6-5 | 15 | - | CASSYGDRGQETQYF
TRBV27 | 15 | - | CASSSIRLGGDTQYF
TRBV7-2 | 14 | - | CASSFSRATPGYTF
TRBV5-1 | 13 | many | CASSLDSTDTQYF
TRBV6-2/TRBV6-3 | 16 | few | CASSYSAGPSTDTQYF
TRBV6-5 | 15 | - | CASSPRGRMSYEQYF
TRBV20-1 | 16 | - | CSARDLNQPGPDTQYF
TRBV20-1 | 12 | few | CSDRREHYGYTF
TRBV6-5 | 12 | - | CASNNGGTEAFF
TRBV6-7 | 14 | - | CASTEYRGKCGYTF
TRBV27 | 19 | - | CASSLEGPNPGLVNYEQYF
TRBV7-2 | 15 | - | CASSFAGGYQETQYF
TRBV20-1 | 15 | - | CSARGLGRRSYGYTF
TRBV24-1 | 14 | - | CATSAPESTDTQYF
TRBV29-1 | 14 | once | CSVDFTGNTGELFF
TRBV10-3 | 16 | - | CAIRDPSGVRISEQFF
TRBV10-3 | 15 | - | CASKKQQDSFDEQFF
TRBV5-6 | 14 | - | CASSFDRQGYGYTF
TRBV27 | 13 | - | CASSYQDRYEQYF
TRBV25-1 | 16 | few | CASSERENRGRYEQYF
TRBV5-1 | 13 | - | CASSWTGTGEAFF
TRBV10-2 | 16 | - | CASTSSAGGHTGELFF
TRBV3-1 | 13 | - | CTSSQGSSTEAFF